Reported below is one T cell receptor beta chain. The antigen is undetermined. Germline assignment: CDR1 MNHEY and CDR2 SVGAGI. The CDR3 extends over 14 amino acids. For each CDR3 protein, TCRdb gives one entry from its re-call of the 5' RACE reads, without DNA. The listing records 250,000 or so distinct CDR3 sequences. The record originates from a study of T cells expressing NK-cell markers. Notes on the study in general: Certain NKG2C+ T cell clones were expanded, and their HCMV specificity remained unclear.

The sample taken for sequencing was blood T cells: a sorted CD56 or NKG2C T cell subset, CD4+ or CD8+ T cells, or bulk PBMC T cells (not recorded which). This TCR came from a woman between 18 and 75 years old in good health. The rearrangement joins TRBV6-5 to TRBJ2-1. CDR3 residues: CASSYARLSSEQFF.